This T cell receptor (beta chain) stems from a study of shared clonotypes between healthy human individuals. Across the whole study: Two female and three male donors aged 18 to 49 were enrolled. General study results and limits: Genetic and exposure-history diversity was limited by the few donors. Four donors shared roughly 5% of their naive CD4 clonotypes.

This table comes from immunoSEQ multiplex PCR, and its TCRdb copy is limited to in-frame clones, with some not included. The repertoire holds around 510,000 clones, with approximately 95% as singletons. The ends were cut back, 3 bases at V and 12 bases at J, with 15 bases in the middle. The CDR3 contains 12 residues. CDR1 and CDR2 from the germline V gene are SQVTM and ANQGSEA. With respect to this clone: What it binds is not known.

The TCR sequence derives from a woman aged 25 to 39 in good health. Sample: naive CD4+ T cells sorted from blood. The sample's subset: CD45RA+ positively selected. The chain is built from TRBV29-1 and TRBJ2-1; D is unresolved. CDR3 amino acids: CSVDGSPVVQFF. For the CDR3, the DNA is TGCAGCGTTGACGGTAGCCCAGTAGTGCAGTTCTTC.